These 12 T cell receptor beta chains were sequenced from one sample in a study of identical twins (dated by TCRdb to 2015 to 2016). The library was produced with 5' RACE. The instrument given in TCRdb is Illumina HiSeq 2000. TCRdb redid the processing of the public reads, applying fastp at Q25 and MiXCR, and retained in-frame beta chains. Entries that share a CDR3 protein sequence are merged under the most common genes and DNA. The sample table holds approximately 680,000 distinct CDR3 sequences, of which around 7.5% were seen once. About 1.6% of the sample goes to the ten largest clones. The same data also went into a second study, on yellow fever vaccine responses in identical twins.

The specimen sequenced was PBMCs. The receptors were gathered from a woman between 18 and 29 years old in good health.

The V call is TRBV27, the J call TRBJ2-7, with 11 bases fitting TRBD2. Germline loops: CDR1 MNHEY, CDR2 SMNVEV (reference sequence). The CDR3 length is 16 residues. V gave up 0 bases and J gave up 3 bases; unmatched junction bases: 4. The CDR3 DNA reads TGTGCCAGCAGTTTATCGCCTAGCGGGAGGTACTACGAGCAGTACTTC. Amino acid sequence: CASSLSPSGRYYEQYF.

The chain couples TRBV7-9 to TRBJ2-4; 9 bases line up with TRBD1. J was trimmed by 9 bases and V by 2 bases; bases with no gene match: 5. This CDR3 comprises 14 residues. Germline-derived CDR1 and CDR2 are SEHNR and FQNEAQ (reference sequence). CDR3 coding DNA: TGTGCCAGCAGCTTATCTTCGGACAGGGGCATTCAGTACTTC. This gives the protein CASSLSSDRGIQYF.

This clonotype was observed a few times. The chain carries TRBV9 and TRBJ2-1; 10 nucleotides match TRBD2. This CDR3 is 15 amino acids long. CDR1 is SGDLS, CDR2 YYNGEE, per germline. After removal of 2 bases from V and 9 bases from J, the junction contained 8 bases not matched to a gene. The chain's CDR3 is CASSVGAGGRGEQFF. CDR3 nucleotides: TGTGCCAGCAGCGTTGGAGCGGGGGGGCGGGGTGAGCAGTTCTTC.

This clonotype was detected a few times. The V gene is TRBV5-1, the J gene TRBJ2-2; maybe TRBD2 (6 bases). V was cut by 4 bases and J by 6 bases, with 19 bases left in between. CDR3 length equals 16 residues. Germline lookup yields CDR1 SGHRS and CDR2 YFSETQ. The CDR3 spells CASSPSGLAISGELFF. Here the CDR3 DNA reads TGCGCCAGCAGCCCCTCGGGGCTAGCGATATCCGGGGAGCTGTTTTTT.

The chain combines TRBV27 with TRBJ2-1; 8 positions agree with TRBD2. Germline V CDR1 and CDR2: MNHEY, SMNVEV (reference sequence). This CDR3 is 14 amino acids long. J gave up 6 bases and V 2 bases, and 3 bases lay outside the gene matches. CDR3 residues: CASSLVAGRNEQFF. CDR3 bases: TGTGCCAGCAGTTTAGTAGCGGGACGCAATGAGCAGTTCTTC.

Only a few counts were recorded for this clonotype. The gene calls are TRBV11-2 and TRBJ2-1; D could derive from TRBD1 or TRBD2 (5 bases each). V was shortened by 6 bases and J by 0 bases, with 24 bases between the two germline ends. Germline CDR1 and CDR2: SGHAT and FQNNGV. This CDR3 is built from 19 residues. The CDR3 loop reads CASRPGPQGPRSSYNEQFF. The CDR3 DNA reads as TGTGCCAGCAGGCCGGGACCACAAGGACCTAGGAGCTCCTACAATGAGCAGTTCTTC.

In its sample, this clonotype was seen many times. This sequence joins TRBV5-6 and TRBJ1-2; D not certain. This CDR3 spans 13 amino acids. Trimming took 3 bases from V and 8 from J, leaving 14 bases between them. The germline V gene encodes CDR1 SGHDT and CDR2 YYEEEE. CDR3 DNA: TGTGCCAGCAGCTCCGGCGGGTTGGGGGGCTACACCTTC. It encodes CASSSGGLGGYTF.

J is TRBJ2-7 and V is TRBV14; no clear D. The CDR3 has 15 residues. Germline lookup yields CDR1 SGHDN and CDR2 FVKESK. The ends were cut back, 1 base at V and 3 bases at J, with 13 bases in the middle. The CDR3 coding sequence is TGTGCCAGCAGCCAAGGACGATCTTTGGTCTACGAGCAGTACGTC. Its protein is CASSQGRSLVYEQYV.

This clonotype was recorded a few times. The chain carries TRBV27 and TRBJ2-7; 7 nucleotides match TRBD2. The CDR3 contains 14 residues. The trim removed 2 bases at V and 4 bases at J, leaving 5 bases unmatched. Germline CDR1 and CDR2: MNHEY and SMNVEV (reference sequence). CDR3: CASSLTRESYEQYF. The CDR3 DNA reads TGTGCCAGCAGTTTAACGCGGGAGTCGTACGAGCAGTACTTC.

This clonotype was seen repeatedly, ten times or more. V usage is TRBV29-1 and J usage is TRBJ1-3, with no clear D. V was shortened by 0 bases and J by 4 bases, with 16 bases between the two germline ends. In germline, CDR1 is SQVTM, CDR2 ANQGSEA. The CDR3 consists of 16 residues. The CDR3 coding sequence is TGCAGCGTTGAAGATCGGGAGTGGGCAGTGGGAAACACCATATATTTT. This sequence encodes CSVEDREWAVGNTIYF.

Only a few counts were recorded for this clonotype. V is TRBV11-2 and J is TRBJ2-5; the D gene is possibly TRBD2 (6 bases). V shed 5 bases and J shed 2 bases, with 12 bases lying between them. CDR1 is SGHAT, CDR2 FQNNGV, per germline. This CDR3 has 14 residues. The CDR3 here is CASSGTGLQETQYF. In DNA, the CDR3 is TGTGCCAGCAGCGGAACCGGACTACAAGAGACCCAGTACTTC.

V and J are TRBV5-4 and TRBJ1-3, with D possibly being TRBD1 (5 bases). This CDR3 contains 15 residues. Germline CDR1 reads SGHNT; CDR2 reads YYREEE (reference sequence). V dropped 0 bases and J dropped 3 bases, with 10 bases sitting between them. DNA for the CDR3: TGTGCCAGCAGCTTGGGCGGAGGGGATGGAAACACCATATATTTT. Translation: CASSLGGGDGNTIYF.